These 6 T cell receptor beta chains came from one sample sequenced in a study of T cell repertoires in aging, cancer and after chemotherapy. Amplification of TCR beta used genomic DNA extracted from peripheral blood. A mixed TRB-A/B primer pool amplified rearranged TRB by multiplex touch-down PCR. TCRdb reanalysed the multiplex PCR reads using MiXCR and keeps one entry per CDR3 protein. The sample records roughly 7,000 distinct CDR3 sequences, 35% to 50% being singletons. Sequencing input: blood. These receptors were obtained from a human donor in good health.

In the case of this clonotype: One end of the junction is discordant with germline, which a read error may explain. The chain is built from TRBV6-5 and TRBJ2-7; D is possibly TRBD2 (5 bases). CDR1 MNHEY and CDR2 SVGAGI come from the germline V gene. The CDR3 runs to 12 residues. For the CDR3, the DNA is TGTGCCATCAGTGAGTCCGGGGTTGAGCAGTACTTC. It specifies CAISESGVEQYF.

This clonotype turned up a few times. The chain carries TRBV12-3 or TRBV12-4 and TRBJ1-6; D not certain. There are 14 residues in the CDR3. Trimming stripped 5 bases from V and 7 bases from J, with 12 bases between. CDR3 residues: CASSGGASNSPLHF. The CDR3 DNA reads TGTGCCAGCAGTGGAGGTGCGTCGAATTCACCCCTCCACTTT.

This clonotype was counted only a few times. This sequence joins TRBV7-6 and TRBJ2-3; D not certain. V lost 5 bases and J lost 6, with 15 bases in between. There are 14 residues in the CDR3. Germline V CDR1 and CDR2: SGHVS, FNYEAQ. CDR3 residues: CASSPDRVRDTQYF. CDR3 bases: TGTGCCAGCAGCCCCGACCGGGTACGCGATACGCAGTATTTT. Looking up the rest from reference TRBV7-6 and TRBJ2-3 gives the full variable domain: GAGVSQSPRYKVTKRGQDVALRCDPISGHVSLYWYRQALGQGPEFLTYFNYEAQQDKSGLPNDRFSAERPEGSISTLTIQRTEQRDSAMYRCASSPDRVRDTQYFGPGTRLTVL.

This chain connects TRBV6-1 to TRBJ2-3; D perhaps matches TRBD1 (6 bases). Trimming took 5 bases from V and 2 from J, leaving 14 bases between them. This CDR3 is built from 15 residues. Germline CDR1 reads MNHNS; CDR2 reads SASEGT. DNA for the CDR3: TGTGCCAGCAGTTTCGGGACACCTCTCACAGATACGCAGTATTTT. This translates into CASSFGTPLTDTQYF.

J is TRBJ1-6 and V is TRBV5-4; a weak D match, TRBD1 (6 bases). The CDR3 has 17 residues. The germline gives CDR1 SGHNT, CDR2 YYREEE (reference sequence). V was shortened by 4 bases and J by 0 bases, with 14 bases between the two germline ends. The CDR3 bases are TGTGCCAGCAGCCCGGGGGCAGGGAGCTCCTATAATTCACCCCTCCACTTT. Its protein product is CASSPGAGSSYNSPLHF.

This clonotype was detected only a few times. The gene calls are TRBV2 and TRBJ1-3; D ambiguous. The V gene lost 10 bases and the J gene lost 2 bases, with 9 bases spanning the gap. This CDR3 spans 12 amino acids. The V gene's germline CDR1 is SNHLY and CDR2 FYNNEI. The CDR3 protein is CATHSTGNTIYF. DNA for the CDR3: TGTGCCACCCACAGTACTGGAAACACCATATATTTT.